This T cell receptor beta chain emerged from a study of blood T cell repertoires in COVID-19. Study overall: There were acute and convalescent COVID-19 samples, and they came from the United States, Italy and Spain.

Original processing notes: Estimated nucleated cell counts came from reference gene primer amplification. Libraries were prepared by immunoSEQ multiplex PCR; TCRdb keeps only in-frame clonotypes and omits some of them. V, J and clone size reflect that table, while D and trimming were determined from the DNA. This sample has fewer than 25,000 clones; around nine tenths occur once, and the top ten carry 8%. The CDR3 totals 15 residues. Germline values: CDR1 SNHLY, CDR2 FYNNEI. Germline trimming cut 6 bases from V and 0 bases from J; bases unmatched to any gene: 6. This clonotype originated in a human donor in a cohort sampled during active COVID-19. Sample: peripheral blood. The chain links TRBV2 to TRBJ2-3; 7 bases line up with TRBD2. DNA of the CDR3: TGTGCCAGCAGCACCGGGGGGTCTAGCACAGATACGCAGTATTTT. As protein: CASSTGGSSTDTQYF.